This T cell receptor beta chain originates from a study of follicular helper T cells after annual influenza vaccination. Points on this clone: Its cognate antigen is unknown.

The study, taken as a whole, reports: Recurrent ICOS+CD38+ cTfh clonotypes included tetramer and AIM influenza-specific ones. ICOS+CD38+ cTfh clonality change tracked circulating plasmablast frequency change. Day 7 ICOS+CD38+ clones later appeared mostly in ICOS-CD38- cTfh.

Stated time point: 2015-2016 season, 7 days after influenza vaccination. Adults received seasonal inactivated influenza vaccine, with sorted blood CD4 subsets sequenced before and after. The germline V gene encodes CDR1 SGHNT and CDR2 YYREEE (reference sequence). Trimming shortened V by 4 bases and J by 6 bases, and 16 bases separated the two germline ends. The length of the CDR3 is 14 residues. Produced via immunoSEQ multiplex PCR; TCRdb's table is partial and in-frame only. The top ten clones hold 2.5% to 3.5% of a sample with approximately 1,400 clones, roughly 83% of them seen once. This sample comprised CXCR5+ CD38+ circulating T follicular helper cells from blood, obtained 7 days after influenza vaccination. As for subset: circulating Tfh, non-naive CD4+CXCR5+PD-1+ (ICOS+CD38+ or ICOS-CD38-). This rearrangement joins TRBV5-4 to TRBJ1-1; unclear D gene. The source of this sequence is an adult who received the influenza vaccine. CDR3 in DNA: TGTGCCAGCAGCCCTGGGAGGACGGGCGCTGAAGCTTTCTTT. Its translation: CASSPGRTGAEAFF. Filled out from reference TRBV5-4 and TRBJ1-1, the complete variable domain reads ETGVTQSPTHLIKTRGQQVTLRCSSQSGHNTVSWYQQALGQGPQFIFQYYREEENGRGNFPPRFSGLQFPNYSSELNVNALELDDSALYLCASSPGRTGAEAFFGQGTRLTVV.